This entry features one T cell receptor (beta chain) sequence. The source of the sample is a study of cytomegalovirus exposure and HLA in healthy donors. Whole-study context: When roughly 420 donors were genotyped, 81% of them were found to fall in the Caucasian-associated ancestry cluster.

The V and J ends lost 3 bases and 8 bases respectively, with 13 bases between them. The CDR3 extends over 12 amino acids. Germline values: CDR1 GTSNPN, CDR2 SVGIG (reference sequence). PCR amplification relied on 60 Vbeta primers (plus 13 Jbeta primers). Profiling relied on immunoSEQ multiplex PCR, and the TCRdb table lists in-frame clones only, not all of them. There are some 130,000 clones in the sample; less than 85% occur only once, and approximately 8.8% lies in the top ten. This receptor was obtained from a woman aged 45 to 65 in good health and CMV-seropositive. Material for sequencing was PBMCs. This chain links TRBV30 with TRBJ1-2; D is ambiguous. The CDR3, as DNA: TGTGCCTGGAGGTCGGGGTTGGGGGGCTACACCTTC. Amino acids: CAWRSGLGGYTF.